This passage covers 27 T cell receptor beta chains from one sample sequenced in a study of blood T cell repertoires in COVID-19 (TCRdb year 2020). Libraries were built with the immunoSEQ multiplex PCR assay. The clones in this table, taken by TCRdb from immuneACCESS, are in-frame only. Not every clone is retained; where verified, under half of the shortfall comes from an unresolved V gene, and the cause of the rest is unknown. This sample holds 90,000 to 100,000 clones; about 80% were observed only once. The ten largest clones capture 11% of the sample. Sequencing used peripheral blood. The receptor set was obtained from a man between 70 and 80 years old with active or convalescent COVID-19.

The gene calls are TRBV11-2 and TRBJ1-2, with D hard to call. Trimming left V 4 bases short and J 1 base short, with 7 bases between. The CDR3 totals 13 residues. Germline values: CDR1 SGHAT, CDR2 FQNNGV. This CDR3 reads CASSYQDNYGYTF. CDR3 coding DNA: TGTGCCAGCAGCTACCAGGATAACTATGGCTACACCTTC.

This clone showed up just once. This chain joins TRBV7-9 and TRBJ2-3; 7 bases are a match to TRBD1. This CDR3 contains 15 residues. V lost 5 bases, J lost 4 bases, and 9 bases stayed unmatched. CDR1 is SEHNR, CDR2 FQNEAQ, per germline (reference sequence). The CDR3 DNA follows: TGTGCCAGCAGCAAGGACAGGTTTCCAGCAGATACGCAGTATTTT. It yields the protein CASSKDRFPADTQYF.

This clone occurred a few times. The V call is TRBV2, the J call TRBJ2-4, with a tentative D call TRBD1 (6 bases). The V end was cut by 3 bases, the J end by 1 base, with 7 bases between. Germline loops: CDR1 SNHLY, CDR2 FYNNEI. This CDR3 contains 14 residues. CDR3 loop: CASSEQGAKNIQYF. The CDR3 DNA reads TGTGCCAGCAGTGAGCAGGGGGCCAAAAACATTCAGTACTTC.

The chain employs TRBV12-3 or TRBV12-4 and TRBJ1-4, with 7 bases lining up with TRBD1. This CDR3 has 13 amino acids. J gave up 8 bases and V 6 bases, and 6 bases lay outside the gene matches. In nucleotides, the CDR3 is TGTGCCAGCAGCAGGGGACAGTACGAAAAACTGTTTTTT. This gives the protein CASSRGQYEKLFF.

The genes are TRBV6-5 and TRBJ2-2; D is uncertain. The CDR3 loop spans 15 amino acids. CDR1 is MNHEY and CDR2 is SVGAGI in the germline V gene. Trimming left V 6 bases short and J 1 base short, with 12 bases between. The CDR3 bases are TGTGCCAGCAGACCCCCCGGTCGGAACACCGGGGAGCTGTTTTTT. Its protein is CASRPPGRNTGELFF.

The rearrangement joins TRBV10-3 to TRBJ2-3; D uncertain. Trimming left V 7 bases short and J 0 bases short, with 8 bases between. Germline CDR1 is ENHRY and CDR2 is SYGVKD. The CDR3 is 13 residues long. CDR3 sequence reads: CAITNGSTDTQYF. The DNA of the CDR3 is TGTGCCATCACGAACGGGAGCACAGATACGCAGTATTTT.

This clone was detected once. Here the CDR3 reads CASSYGRGIGETQYF. The CDR3 DNA reads as TGTGCCAGCAGTTACGGGCGGGGGATTGGAGAGACCCAGTACTTC. V usage is TRBV6-2 or TRBV6-3 and J usage is TRBJ2-5; 7 bases align to TRBD2. Germline values: CDR1 MNHEY, CDR2 SVGEGT. There are 15 residues in the CDR3. The junction had 7 bases not matched to a gene; V was cut back by 2 bases and J by 4 bases.

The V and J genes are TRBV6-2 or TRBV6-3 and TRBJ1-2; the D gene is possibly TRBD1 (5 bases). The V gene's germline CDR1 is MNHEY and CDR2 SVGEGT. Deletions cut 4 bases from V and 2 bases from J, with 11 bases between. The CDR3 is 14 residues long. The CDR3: CASSWGRVNYGYTF. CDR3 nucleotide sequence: TGTGCCAGCAGTTGGGGCAGGGTCAACTATGGCTACACCTTC.

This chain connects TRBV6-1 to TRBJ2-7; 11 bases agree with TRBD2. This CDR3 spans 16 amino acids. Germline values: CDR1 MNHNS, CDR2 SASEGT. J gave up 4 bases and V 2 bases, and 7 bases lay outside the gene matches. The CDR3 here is CASSELLAGGPYEQYF. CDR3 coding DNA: TGTGCCAGCAGTGAATTATTAGCGGGGGGGCCTTACGAGCAGTACTTC.

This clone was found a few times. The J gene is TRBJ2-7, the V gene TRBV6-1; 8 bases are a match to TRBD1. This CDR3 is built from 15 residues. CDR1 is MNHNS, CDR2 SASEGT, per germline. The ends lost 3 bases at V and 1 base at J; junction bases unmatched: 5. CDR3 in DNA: TGTGCCAGCAGTGATACACAGGGGGTATCCTACGAGCAGTACTTC. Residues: CASSDTQGVSYEQYF.

Written as DNA, the CDR3 is TGTGCCAGCAGACAGGGTACTGAAGCTTTCTTT. It encodes CASRQGTEAFF. This chain uses TRBV12-3 or TRBV12-4 with TRBJ1-1; D is perhaps TRBD1 (6 bases). The V end was cut by 6 bases, the J end by 5 bases, with 7 bases between. The CDR3 spans 11 residues.

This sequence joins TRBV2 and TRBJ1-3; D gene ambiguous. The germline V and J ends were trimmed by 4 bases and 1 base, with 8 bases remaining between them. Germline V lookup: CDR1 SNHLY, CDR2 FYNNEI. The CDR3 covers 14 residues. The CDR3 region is CASSGVSSGNTIYF. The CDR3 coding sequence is TGTGCCAGCAGTGGTGTTAGTTCTGGAAACACCATATATTTT.

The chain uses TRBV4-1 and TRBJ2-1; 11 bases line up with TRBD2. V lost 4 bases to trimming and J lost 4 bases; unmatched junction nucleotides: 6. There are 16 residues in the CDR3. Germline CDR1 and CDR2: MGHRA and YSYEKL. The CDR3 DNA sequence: TGCGCCAGCAGCCCCTGGCTAGCGGGGGGTTACAATGAGCAGTTCTTC. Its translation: CASSPWLAGGYNEQFF.

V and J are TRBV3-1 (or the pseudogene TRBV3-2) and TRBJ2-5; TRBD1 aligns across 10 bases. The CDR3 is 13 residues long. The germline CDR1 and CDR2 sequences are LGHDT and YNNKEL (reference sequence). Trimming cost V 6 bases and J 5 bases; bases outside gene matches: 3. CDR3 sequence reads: CASRTGGGETQYF. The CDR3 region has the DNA TGTGCCAGCAGGACAGGGGGCGGGGAGACCCAGTACTTC.

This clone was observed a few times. The CDR3 region has the DNA TGTGCCAGCAGTTCGGGACTAGCGGGGGCTCTTGGCGAGCAGTACTTC. It encodes CASSSGLAGALGEQYF. The chain employs TRBV6-5 and TRBJ2-7, with 14 bases fitting TRBD2. Germline values: CDR1 MNHEY, CDR2 SVGAGI. The CDR3 has 16 amino acids. Trimming cost V 4 bases and J 6 bases; bases outside gene matches: 8.

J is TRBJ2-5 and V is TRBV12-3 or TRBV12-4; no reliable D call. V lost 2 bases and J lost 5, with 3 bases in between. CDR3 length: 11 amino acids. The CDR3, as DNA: TGTGCCAGCAGTTTATATGAGACCCAGTACTTC. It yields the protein CASSLYETQYF.

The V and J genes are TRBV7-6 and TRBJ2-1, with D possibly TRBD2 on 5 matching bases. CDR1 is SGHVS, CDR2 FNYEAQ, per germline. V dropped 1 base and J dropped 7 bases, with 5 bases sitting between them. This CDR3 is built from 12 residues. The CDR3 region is CASSLVANEQFF. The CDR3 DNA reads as TGTGCCAGCAGCTTAGTAGCGAATGAGCAGTTCTTC. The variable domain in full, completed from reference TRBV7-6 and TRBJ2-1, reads GAGVSQSPRYKVTKRGQDVALRCDPISGHVSLYWYRQALGQGPEFLTYFNYEAQQDKSGLPNDRFSAERPEGSISTLTIQRTEQRDSAMYRCASSLVANEQFFGPGTRLTVL.

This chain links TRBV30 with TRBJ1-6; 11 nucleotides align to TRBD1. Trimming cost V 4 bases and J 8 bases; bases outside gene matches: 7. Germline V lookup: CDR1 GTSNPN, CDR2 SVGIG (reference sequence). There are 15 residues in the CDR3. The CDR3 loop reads CAWTFQGQGDSPLHF. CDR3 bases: TGTGCCTGGACTTTTCAGGGACAGGGGGATTCACCCCTCCACTTT.

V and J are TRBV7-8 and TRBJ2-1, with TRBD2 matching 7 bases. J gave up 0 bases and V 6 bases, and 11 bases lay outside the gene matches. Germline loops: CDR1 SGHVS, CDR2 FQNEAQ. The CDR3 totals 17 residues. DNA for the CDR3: TGTGCCAGCAGTCGTACCCAAGCGGGGAGCTCCTACAATGAGCAGTTCTTC. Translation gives CASSRTQAGSSYNEQFF.

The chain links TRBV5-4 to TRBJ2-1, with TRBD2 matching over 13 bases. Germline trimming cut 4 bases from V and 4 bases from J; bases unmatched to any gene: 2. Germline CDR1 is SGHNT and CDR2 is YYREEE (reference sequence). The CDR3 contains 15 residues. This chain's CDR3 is CASSTSGGAYNEQFF. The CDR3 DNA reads TGTGCCAGCAGCACTAGCGGGGGGGCTTACAATGAGCAGTTCTTC.

The CDR3 nucleotides read TGTGCCAGCAGCCAACGGACAGGGCCGAACACCGGGGAGCTGTTTTTT. It encodes CASSQRTGPNTGELFF. The V call is TRBV4-2, the J call TRBJ2-2; 8 nucleotides agree with TRBD1. The V and J ends lost 2 bases and 0 bases, in that order; junction bases with no gene match: 2. From germline, CDR1 is LGHNA and CDR2 YNFKEQ. The CDR3 totals 16 residues.

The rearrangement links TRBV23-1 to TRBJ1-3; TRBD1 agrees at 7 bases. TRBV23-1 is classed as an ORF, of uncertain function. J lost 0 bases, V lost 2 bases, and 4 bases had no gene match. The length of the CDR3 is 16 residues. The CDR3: CASSQATGSSGNTIYF. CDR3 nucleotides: TGCGCCAGCAGTCAAGCGACAGGGAGCTCTGGAAACACCATATATTTT.

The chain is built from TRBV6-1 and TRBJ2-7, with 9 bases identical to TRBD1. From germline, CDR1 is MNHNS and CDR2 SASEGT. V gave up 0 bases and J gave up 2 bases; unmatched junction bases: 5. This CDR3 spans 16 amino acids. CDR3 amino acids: CASSEAGTGGAYEQYF. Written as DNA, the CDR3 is TGTGCCAGCAGTGAAGCGGGCACAGGGGGCGCCTACGAGCAGTACTTC.

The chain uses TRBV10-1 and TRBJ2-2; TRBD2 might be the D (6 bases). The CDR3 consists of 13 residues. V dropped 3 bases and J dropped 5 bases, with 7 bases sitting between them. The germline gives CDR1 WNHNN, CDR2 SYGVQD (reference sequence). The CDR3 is CASSDGGTGELFF. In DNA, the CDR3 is TGCGCCAGCAGTGATGGGGGGACCGGGGAGCTGTTTTTT.

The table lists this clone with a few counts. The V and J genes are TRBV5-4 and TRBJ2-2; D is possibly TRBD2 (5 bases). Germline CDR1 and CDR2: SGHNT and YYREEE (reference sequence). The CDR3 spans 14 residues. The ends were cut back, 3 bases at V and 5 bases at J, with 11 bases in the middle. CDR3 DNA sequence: TGTGCCAGCAGCTCAATGGACTGGACCGGGGAGCTGTTTTTT. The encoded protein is CASSSMDWTGELFF.

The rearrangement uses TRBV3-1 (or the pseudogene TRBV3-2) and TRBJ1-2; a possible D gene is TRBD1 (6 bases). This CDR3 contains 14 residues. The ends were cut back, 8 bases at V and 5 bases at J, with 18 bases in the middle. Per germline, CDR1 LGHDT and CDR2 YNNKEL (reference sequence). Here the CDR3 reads CASYAGVPPYGYTF. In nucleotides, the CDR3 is TGTGCCAGCTACGCAGGGGTCCCACCTTATGGCTACACCTTC.

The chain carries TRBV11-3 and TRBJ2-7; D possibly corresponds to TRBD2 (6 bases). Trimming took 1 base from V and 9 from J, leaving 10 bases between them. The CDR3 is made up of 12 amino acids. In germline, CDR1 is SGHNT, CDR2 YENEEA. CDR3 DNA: TGTGCCAGCAGCTTAGCGGGGGAAGGGCAGTACTTC. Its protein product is CASSLAGEGQYF. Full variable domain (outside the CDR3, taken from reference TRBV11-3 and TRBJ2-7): EAGVVQSPRYKIIEKKQPVAFWCNPISGHNTLYWYLQNLGQGPELLIRYENEEAVDDSQLPKDRFSAERLKGVDSTLKIQPAELGDSAVYLCASSLAGEGQYFGPGTRLTVT.